Reported below is one TCR beta chain. No cognate antigen has been identified for it. One base away there is no much larger clone; base qualities are not given. The immunoSEQ Assay, a bias-controlled multiplex PCR, was used to amplify TCRbeta CDR3 regions from genomic DNA. The authors' analysis ran thus. Nucleated cell counts per sample were estimated from amplification of reference gene primers within the assay. To quantify the absolute abundance of each unique TCRbeta CDR3 rearrangement, sequence reads were collapsed and filtered. For each sample, productive Simpson clonality was calculated by taking the square root of Simpson's diversity index across productive rearrangements. TCRdb took over this immuneACCESS table, retaining in-frame rearrangements with V and J assigned. Such tables are incomplete; in checked studies, under half of the missing clones stem from an unresolved V gene, and the remainder is unexplained. The V and J calls and clone size were taken over from that table, and D and trimming were inferred from the DNA. The sample includes tens of thousands of clones, with around 83% observed a single time. 15% to 20% of the sample rests with the top ten.

In Seattle, one collaborating source enrolled patients while the infection was active and tracked those patients longitudinally over the course of disease. Collaborating institutions collected whole blood in K2EDTA tubes following their own protocols. For TCRbeta analysis, collaborators shipped samples in one of three forms: frozen whole blood, isolated PBMCs, or DNA extracted from either of those sample types. The source of the sample is a study of blood T cell repertoires in COVID-19 (dated by TCRdb to about 2020). A note on the overall study: Collaborator samples came from the United States, Italy and Spain and covered acute and convalescent phases of COVID-19. Sample metadata almost always included a de-identified subject ID, COVID-19 status, age in years and sex. The repertoires were released in a freely available public database meant as a resource for research on the immune response to SARS-CoV-2. Subjects who had been exposed to COVID-19, were actively infected with it, or had recovered from it provided the deeply sampled blood TCRbeta repertoires that made up the dataset. The prospective study material was composed of cDNA or gDNA derived from T cells, B-cell-depleted T cells, or PBMCs. Where available, HLA class I and class II types were obtained from metadata supplied by the sample provider rather than from assay-based typing. Samples came from the ongoing ImmuneRACE study (first 160 participants) plus 1,254 subjects from 6 global collaborators.

What the study reported, not specific to this receptor: The quantity of clinical and demographic metadata differed by source and by participant and was supplied without curation.

There are 16 amino acids in the CDR3, from cysteine to phenylalanine inclusive. Just the 48-base CDR3 DNA is kept, in frame starting at base 1. V has 3 bases trimmed and J has 3 bases trimmed; junction bases matching no gene number 5. According to the germline V gene, CDR1 reads MGHRA and CDR2 reads YSYEKL. The sequence joins TRBV4-1 to TRBJ2-2, and 9 junctional nucleotides match TRBD1. The sample taken for sequencing was peripheral blood. The source of this sequence is a young man with COVID-19, enrolled during active disease. The CDR3 has the sequence CASSHVDRGYTGELFF. The sequenced DNA is TGCGCCAGCAGCCATGTTGACAGGGGGTACACCGGGGAGCTGTTTTTT.